This T cell receptor beta chain was captured in a study of regulatory T cells in long-lasting Graves disease. The time point: newly diagnosed GD, antithyroid drugs for less than 3 months. PBMCs provided the RNA from which the TCR library was made. The authors drew patients from an endocrinology department in Xi'an, China. From each patient, roughly 10 milliliters of peripheral blood was drawn and collected into an EDTA anticoagulant tube. Germline lookup yields CDR1 ENHRY and CDR2 SYGVKD. CDR3 length: 15 residues. Trimming removed 0 bases from V and 5 bases from J; junction bases left unmatched: 4. CDR3 regions were amplified by Arm-PCR using iRepertoire HTBI primers to build TCR beta libraries. TCRdb re-called the multiplex PCR reads through MiXCR, storing one row per CDR3 protein. The sample has approximately 470,000 distinct CDR3 sequences, 15% to 20% seen once. This clonotype was counted many times.

The sample was also reused in another study, on T cells in Graves' hyperthyroidism and ophthalmopathy.

This clonotype originated in a man aged 35 to 55 with Graves disease. Here the sequenced sample was peripheral blood mononuclear cells (PBMCs), taken at new diagnosis, from a patient treated with antithyroid drugs. V gene TRBV10-3 combines with J gene TRBJ1-1, with 9 bases aligning to TRBD1. The CDR3, as DNA: TGTGCCATCAGTGAGTCCTGGACAGGGGAGACTGAAGCTTTCTTT. This sequence encodes CAISESWTGETEAFF.